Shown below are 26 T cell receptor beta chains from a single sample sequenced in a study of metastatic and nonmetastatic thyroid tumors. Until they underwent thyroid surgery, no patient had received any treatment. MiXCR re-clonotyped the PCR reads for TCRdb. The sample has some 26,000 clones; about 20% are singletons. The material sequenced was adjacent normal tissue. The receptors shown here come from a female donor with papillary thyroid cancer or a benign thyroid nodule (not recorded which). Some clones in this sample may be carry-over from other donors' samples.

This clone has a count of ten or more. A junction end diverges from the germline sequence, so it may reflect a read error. In DNA, the CDR3 is TGTGCCAGCAGGTCCTTTACTGGGACTAGCGGGAGTAGGTACAATGAGCGGTTCTTC. Translating gives CASRSFTGTSGSRYNERFF. V and J are TRBV7-1 and TRBJ2-1; 14 nucleotides match TRBD2. TRBV7-1 is annotated as an ORF whose role is uncertain. The CDR3 is 19 residues long.

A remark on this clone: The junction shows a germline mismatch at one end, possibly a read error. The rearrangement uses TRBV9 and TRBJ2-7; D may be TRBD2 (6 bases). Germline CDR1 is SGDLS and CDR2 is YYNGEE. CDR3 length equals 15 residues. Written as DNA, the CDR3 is TGTGGCAGCAGCCCAGGTGGACTATCCGACTACGAGCAGTACTTC. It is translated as CGSSPGGLSDYEQYF. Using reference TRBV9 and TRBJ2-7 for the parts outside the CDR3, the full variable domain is DSGVTQTPKHLITATGQRVTLRCSPRSGDLSVYWYQQSLDQGLQFLIQYYNGEERAKGNILERFSAQQFPDLHSELNLSSLELGDSALYFCGSSPGGLSDYEQYFGPGTRLTVT.

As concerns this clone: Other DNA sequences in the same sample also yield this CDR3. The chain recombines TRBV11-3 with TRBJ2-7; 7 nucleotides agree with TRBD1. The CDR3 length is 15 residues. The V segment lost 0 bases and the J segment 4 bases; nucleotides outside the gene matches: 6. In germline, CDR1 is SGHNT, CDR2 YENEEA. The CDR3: CASSLEGTEGYEQYF. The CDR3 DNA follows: TGTGCCAGCAGCTTAGAAGGGACAGAGGGTTACGAGCAGTACTTC.

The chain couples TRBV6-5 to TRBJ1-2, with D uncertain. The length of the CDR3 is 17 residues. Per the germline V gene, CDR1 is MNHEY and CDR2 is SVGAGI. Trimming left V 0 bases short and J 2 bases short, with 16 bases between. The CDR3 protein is CASSYSRGLGGNYGYTF. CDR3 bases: TGTGCCAGCAGTTACTCGAGAGGCCTAGGAGGGAACTATGGCTACACCTTC.

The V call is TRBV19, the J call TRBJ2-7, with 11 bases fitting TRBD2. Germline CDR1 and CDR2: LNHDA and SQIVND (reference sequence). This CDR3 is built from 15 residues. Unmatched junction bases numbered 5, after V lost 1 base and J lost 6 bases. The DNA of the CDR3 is TGTGCCAGTAGTATAGGAGGCCTAGCGGGAGGCGAGCAGTACTTC. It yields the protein CASSIGGLAGGEQYF.

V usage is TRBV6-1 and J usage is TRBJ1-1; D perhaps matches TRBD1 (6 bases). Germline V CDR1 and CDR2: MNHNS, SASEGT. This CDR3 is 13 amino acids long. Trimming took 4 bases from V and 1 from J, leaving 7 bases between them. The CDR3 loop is CASSGDKNTEAFF. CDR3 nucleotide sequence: TGTGCCAGCAGTGGGGACAAGAACACTGAAGCTTTCTTT.

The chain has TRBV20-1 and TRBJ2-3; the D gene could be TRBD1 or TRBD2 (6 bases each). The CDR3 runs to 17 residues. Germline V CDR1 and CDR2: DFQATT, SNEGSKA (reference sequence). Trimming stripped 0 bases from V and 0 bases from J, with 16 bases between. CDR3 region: CSARDRGGGGSTDTQYF. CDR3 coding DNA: TGCAGTGCTAGAGATCGGGGCGGAGGGGGAAGCACAGATACGCAGTATTTT.

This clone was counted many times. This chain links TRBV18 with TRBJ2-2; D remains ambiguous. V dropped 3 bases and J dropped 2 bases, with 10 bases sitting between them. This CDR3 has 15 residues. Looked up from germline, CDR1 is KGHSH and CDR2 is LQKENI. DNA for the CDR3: TGTGCCAGCTCACCTGTGACTCCAAACACCGGGGAGCTGTTTTTT. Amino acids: CASSPVTPNTGELFF.

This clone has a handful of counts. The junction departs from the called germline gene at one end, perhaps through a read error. The CDR3 spells CAISESSAGLADTQFF. CDR3 DNA: TGTGCCATCAGTGAGTCTAGTGCGGGATTGGCAGATACGCAGTTTTTT. The chain employs TRBV10-3 and TRBJ2-3; possible D gene TRBD2, 6 bases. The CDR3 runs 16 residues. Germline CDR1 and CDR2: ENHRY and SYGVKD.

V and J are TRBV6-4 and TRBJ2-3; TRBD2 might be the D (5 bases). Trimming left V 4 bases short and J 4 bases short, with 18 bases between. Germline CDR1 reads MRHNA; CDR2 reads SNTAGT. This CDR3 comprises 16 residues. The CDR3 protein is CASSALTVSGADTQYF. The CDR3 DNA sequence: TGTGCCAGCAGTGCCCTTACGGTGAGCGGCGCAGATACGCAGTATTTT.

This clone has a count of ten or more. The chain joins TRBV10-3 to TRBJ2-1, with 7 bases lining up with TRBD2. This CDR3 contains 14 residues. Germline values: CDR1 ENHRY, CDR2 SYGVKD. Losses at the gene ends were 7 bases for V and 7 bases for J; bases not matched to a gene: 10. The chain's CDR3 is CAITTDRAGNEQFF. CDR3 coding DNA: TGTGCCATCACTACGGACCGAGCGGGGAATGAGCAGTTCTTC.

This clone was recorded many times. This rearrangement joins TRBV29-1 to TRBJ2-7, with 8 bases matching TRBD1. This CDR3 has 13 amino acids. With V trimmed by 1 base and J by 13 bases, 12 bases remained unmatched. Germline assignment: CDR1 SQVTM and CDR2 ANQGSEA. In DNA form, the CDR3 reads TGCAGCGTTGAAGGGTGGACTGGACAGGGCCAATACTTC. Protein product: CSVEGWTGQGQYF.

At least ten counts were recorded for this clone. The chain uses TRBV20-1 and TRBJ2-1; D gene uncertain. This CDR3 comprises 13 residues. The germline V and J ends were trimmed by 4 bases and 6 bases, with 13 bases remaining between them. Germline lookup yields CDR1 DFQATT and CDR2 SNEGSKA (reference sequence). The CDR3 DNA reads TGCAGTGCTAAGTTCGTGCAGACCAATGAGCAGTTCTTC. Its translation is CSAKFVQTNEQFF.

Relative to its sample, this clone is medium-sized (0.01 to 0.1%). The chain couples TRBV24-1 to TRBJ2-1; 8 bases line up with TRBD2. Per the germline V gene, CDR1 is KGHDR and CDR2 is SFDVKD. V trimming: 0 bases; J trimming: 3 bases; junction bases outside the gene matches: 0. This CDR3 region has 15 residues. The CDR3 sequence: CATSDLSGSYNEQFF. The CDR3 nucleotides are TGTGCCACCAGTGATTTGAGCGGGAGCTACAATGAGCAGTTCTTC.

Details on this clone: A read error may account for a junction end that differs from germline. The CDR3 reads CASSPGSNQPHHF. The CDR3 coding sequence is TGTGCGAGCAGCCCGGGAAGCAATCAGCCCCACCATTTT. The chain joins TRBV7-3 to TRBJ1-5; D not certain. This CDR3 comprises 13 residues. Germline loops: CDR1 SGHTA, CDR2 FQGTGA.

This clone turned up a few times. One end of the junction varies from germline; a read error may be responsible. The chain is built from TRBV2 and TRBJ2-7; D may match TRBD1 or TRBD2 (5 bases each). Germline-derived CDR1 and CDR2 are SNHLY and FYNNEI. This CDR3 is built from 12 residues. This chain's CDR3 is CASGDQEYEKYF. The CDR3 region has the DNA TGTGCCAGCGGGGACCAGGAATACGAGAAGTACTTC. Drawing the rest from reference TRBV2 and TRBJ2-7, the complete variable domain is EPEVTQTPSHQVTQMGQEVILRCVPISNHLYFYWYRQILGQKVEFLVSFYNNEISEKSEIFDDQFSVERPDGSNFTLKIRSTKLEDSAMYFCASGDQEYEKYFGPGTRLTVT.

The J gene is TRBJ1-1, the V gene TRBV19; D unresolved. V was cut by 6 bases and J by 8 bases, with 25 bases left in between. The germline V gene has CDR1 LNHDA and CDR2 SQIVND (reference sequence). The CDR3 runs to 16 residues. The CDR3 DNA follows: TGTGCCAGTAGCCCTAGAGCGGTGATTTTGAACTCCGAAGCTTTCTTT. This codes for CASSPRAVILNSEAFF.

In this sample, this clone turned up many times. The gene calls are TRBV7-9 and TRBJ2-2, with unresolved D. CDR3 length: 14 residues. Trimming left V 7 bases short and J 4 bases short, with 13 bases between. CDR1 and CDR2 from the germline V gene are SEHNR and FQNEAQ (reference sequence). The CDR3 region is CASTPGGVTGELFF. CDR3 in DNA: TGTGCCAGCACCCCGGGTGGGGTCACCGGGGAGCTGTTTTTT. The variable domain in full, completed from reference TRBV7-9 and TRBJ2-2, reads DTGVSQNPRHKITKRGQNVTFRCDPISEHNRLYWYRQTLGQGPEFLTYFQNEAQLEKSRLLSDRFSAERPKGSFSTLEIQRTEQGDSAMYLCASTPGGVTGELFFGEGSRLTVL.

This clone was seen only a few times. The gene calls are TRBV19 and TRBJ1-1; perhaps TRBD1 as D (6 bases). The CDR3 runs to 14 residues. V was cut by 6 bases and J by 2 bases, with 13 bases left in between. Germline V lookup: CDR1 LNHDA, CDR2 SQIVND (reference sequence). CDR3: CASRRTDINTEAFF. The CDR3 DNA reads TGTGCCAGTAGACGGACAGATATCAACACTGAAGCTTTCTTT.

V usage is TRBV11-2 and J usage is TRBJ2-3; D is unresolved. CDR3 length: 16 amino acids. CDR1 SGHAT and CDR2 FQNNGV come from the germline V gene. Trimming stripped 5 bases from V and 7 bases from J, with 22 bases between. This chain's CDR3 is CASSPPRGVMKYTQYF. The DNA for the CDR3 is TGTGCCAGCAGCCCACCCCGTGGTGTGATGAAGTATACGCAGTATTTT.

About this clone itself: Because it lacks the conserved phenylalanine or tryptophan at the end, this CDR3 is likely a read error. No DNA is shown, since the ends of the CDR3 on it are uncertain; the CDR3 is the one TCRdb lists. The CDR3 sequence: CACPVRGQWNSPLLC. The chain employs TRBV30 and TRBJ1-6; TRBD1 is taken as the D call from the table, unchecked against the DNA. From its first to its last residue, the CDR3 has 15 amino acids. CDR1 and CDR2 from the germline V gene are GTSNPN and SVGIG (reference sequence).

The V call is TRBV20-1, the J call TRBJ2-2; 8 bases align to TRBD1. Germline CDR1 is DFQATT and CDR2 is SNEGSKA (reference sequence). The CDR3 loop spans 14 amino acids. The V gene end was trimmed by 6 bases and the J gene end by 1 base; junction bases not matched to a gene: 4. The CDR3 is CSATGTGNTGELFF. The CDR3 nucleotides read TGCAGTGCAACCGGGACAGGGAACACCGGGGAGCTGTTTTTT.

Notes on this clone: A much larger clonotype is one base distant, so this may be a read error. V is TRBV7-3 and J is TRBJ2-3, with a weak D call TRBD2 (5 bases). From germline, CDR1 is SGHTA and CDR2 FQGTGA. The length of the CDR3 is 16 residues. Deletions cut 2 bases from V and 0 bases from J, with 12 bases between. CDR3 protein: CASSLGAVTSTDTQYF. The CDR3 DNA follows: TGTGCCAGCAGCTTAGGAGCGGTGACTAGCACAGATACGCAGTATTTT.

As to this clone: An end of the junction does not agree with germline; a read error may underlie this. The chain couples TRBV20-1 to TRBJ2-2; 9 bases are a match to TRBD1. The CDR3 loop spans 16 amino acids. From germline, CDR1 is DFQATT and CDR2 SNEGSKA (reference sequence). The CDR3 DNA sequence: TGCAGTGCTAGAGTTCCCTCGGGACAGGGCGCCGGGGATCTGTTTTTT. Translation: CSARVPSGQGAGDLFF.

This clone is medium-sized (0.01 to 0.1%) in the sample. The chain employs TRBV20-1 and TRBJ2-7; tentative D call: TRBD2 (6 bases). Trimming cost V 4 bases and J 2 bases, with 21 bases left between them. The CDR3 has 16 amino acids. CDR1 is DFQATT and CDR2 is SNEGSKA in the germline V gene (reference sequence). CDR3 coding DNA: TGCAGTGCTAAATCACCTCCGCCTAGCGATACCTACGAGCAGTACTTC. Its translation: CSAKSPPPSDTYEQYF.

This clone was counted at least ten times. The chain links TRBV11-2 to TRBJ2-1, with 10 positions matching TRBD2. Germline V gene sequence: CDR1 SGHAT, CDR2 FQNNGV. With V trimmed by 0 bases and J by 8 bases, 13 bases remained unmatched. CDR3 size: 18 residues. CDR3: CASSLDLLAGAPGYEQFF. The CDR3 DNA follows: TGTGCCAGCAGCTTAGACTTGCTAGCGGGAGCGCCGGGCTATGAGCAGTTCTTC.